Following are 27 T cell receptor beta chains from one sample sequenced in a study of CD8+CD57+ T cells in acquired aplastic anemia. Flow cytometry had shown expanded CD8+CD57+ cells in the patients chosen for sequencing. The study profiled TCR beta VDJ and CDR3 using genomic DNA as template. From the reads, TCRdb called clonotypes with MiXCR, one entry per CDR3 protein. Seen here are around 170,000 distinct CDR3 sequences, around 47% observed once, and the top ten hold over 7.5%. The sequenced sample was sorted CD4+, CD8+, or CD8+CD57+ T cells (not recorded which) from PBMCs. Source of these receptors: a human donor with aplastic anemia.

The chain is built from TRBV19 and TRBJ2-2; 8 nucleotides agree with TRBD1. After removal of 7 bases from V and 5 bases from J, the junction contained 6 bases not matched to a gene. Germline values: CDR1 LNHDA, CDR2 SQIVND (reference sequence). The CDR3 runs 14 residues. The CDR3 here is CASIGDRLTGELFF. In DNA form, the CDR3 reads TGTGCCAGTATTGGGGACAGGTTGACCGGGGAGCTGTTTTTT.

V and J are TRBV30 and TRBJ2-3; D perhaps matches TRBD2 (5 bases). V was shortened by 4 bases and J by 0 bases, with 11 bases between the two germline ends. Looked up from germline, CDR1 is GTSNPN and CDR2 is SVGIG (reference sequence). The CDR3 length is 14 residues. Here the CDR3 DNA reads TGTGCCTGGAATCCGGGGTTGAGCACAGATACGCAGTATTTT. Translation gives CAWNPGLSTDTQYF.

V and J are TRBV5-5 and TRBJ2-2, with D tentatively TRBD1 (6 bases). V was trimmed by 1 base and J by 7 bases, leaving 14 bases between them. Per germline, CDR1 SGHKS and CDR2 YYEKEE (reference sequence). The CDR3 runs 15 residues. The CDR3 DNA follows: TGTGCCAGCAGCTTGACACAGGGTGCTGGCGGGGAGCTGTTTTTT. This codes for CASSLTQGAGGELFF. The variable domain in full, completed from reference TRBV5-5 and TRBJ2-2, reads DAGVTQSPTHLIKTRGQQVTLRCSPISGHKSVSWYQQVLGQGPQFIFQYYEKEERGRGNFPDRFSARQFPNYSSELNVNALLLGDSALYLCASSLTQGAGGELFFGEGSRLTVL.

The chain combines TRBV10-3 with TRBJ2-3, with TRBD2 identical over 8 bases. The CDR3 consists of 12 residues. Trimming cost V 10 bases and J 5 bases; bases outside gene matches: 5. Germline CDR1 reads ENHRY; CDR2 reads SYGVKD. DNA for the CDR3: TGTGCCAAGCGGGAGTACAAAGATACGCAGTATTTT. Its translation is CAKREYKDTQYF.

The V and J genes are TRBV11-2 and TRBJ2-3, with D possibly being TRBD1 (5 bases). The closer fit of TRBJ1-5 to the DNA end suggests the J call may be wrong. Germline V gives CDR1 SGHAT, CDR2 FQNNGV. The length of the CDR3 is 11 residues. The CDR3 reads CASSWGDTQHF. The CDR3 DNA is TGTGCCAGCAGCTGGGGGGATACGCAGCATTTT.

There are a few counts of this clonotype. This chain connects TRBV20-1 to TRBJ2-7; D gene ambiguous. Near its end, the DNA agrees better with TRBJ2-1, so the J call may be wrong. CDR1 is DFQATT, CDR2 SNEGSKA, per germline (reference sequence). The CDR3 extends over 15 amino acids. Here the CDR3 reads CSAREPGSSYNEQFF. In DNA, the CDR3 is TGCAGTGCTAGAGAGCCGGGTAGCTCCTACAATGAGCAGTTCTTC.

V and J are TRBV24-1 and TRBJ1-1, with 9 nucleotides matching TRBD1. Germline V lookup: CDR1 KGHDR, CDR2 SFDVKD. Trimming at V came to 5 bases and at J to 7 bases, leaving 7 bases not matched to a gene. There are 14 residues in the CDR3. The CDR3 spells CATSGLQGAGEAFF. In DNA, the CDR3 is TGTGCCACCAGTGGGCTACAGGGGGCTGGTGAAGCTTTCTTT.

V and J are TRBV19 and TRBJ2-5, with D maybe TRBD2 (5 bases). The CDR3 totals 14 residues. Germline CDR1 and CDR2: LNHDA and SQIVND (reference sequence). The V and J ends lost 9 bases and 5 bases respectively, with 19 bases between them. Here the CDR3 DNA reads TGTGCCAGCAGCCCCTCCCTGGGCGGGGAGACCCAGTACTTC. The encoded protein is CASSPSLGGETQYF.

This clonotype was seen ten or more times. The chain is built from TRBV20-1 and TRBJ2-1; 9 bases fit TRBD2. Germline lookup yields CDR1 DFQATT and CDR2 SNEGSKA (reference sequence). This CDR3 spans 16 amino acids. V lost 5 bases, J lost 2 bases, and 10 bases stayed unmatched. The CDR3 spells CSAGGIAGETYNEQFF. The CDR3, as DNA: TGCAGTGCTGGAGGCATAGCGGGAGAAACCTACAATGAGCAGTTCTTC.

The chain carries TRBV2 and TRBJ2-3; no definite D call. In germline, CDR1 is SNHLY, CDR2 FYNNEI. Trimming left V 7 bases short and J 2 bases short, with 13 bases between. The CDR3 runs 14 residues. The CDR3 protein is CASKVSGNTDTQYF. The CDR3 DNA sequence: TGTGCCAGCAAGGTCTCCGGAAACACAGATACGCAGTATTTT.

This rearrangement joins TRBV20-1 to TRBJ2-1; 11 bases are shared with TRBD2. V dropped 3 bases and J dropped 8; count of bases not matched to a gene: 6. Germline V gives CDR1 DFQATT, CDR2 SNEGSKA (reference sequence). This CDR3 contains 14 residues. For the CDR3, the DNA is TGCAGTGCTAGTCTACCTAGCGGGGGGTATGAGCAGTTCTTC. Protein product: CSASLPSGGYEQFF.

This rearrangement joins TRBV19 to TRBJ1-2; D not certain. Germline V CDR1 and CDR2: LNHDA, SQIVND (reference sequence). The CDR3 length is 14 residues. Trimming removed 7 bases from V and 4 bases from J, with 16 bases in between. CDR3 nucleotide sequence: TGTGCCAGTATCCCGGCGTCGAGGATCTATGGCTACACCTTC. This translates into CASIPASRIYGYTF. Combining the CDR3 with reference TRBV19 and TRBJ1-2 gives the whole variable domain DGGITQSPKYLFRKEGQNVTLSCEQNLNHDAMYWYRQDPGQGLRLIYYSQIVNDFQKGDIAEGYSVSREKKESFPLTVTSAQKNPTAFYLCASIPASRIYGYTFGSGTRLTVV.

V and J are TRBV10-1 and TRBJ2-7; D is uncertain. The CDR3 contains 10 residues. CDR1 and CDR2 from the germline V gene are WNHNN and SYGVQD (reference sequence). The V end was cut by 8 bases, the J end by 2 bases, with 4 bases between. The CDR3 nucleotides are TGCGCCAGCCTTCCCTACGAGCAGTACTTC. It is translated as CASLPYEQYF.

A word on this clonotype: Since a much larger clone is just one base distant, this may be a read error. The chain carries TRBV5-1 and TRBJ2-5, with D possibly being TRBD1 (5 bases). Germline V gene lookup returns CDR1 SGHRS and CDR2 YFSETQ. Trimming shortened V by 2 bases and J by 3 bases, and 11 bases separated the two germline ends. The CDR3 contains 14 residues. The CDR3 loop is CASSFQGLEETQYF. The DNA of the CDR3 is TGCGCCAGCAGCTTCCAGGGTTTGGAAGAGACCCAGTACTTC.

This clonotype has just a few counts. The V call is TRBV5-4, the J call TRBJ1-6, with 8 bases fitting TRBD1. This CDR3 has 16 amino acids. The ends lost 0 bases at V and 7 bases at J; junction bases unmatched: 6. Germline V lookup: CDR1 SGHNT, CDR2 YYREEE (reference sequence). The CDR3 loop reads CASSLVGTGGNSPLHF. The CDR3 bases are TGTGCCAGCAGCTTGGTCGGGACAGGTGGAAATTCACCCCTCCACTTT.

Remarks on this clonotype: This could be a read error, since a much larger clone is one nucleotide away. Because it lacks the conserved phenylalanine or tryptophan at the end, this CDR3 is likely a read error. In DNA, the CDR3 is TGCGCCAGCAGCCTGGTCACAGGGACCGAGCAGTACCTC. Its translation is CASSLVTGTEQYL. V and J are TRBV4-1 and TRBJ2-7, with D perhaps matching TRBD1 (6 bases). Per the germline V gene, CDR1 is MGHRA and CDR2 is YSYEKL. Trimming took off 4 bases at V and 6 bases at J, with 13 bases between the two ends. The CDR3 sequence is 13 residues long.

The rearrangement links TRBV2 to TRBJ2-5; 9 bases agree with TRBD1. The germline V gene has CDR1 SNHLY and CDR2 FYNNEI. The trim removed 4 bases at V and 5 bases at J, leaving 8 bases unmatched. The CDR3 has 15 amino acids. CDR3 protein: CASSVGTGQRETQYF. The CDR3 DNA sequence: TGTGCCAGCAGTGTTGGGACAGGGCAACGGGAGACCCAGTACTTC.

V and J are TRBV5-1 and TRBJ2-7; 12 bases map to TRBD2. The ends lost 4 bases at V and 5 bases at J; junction bases unmatched: 7. Germline CDR1 and CDR2: SGHRS and YFSETQ. This CDR3 has 15 residues. CDR3 sequence: CASSPVTSGSDEQYF. The CDR3 DNA is TGCGCCAGCAGCCCTGTGACTAGCGGGAGTGACGAGCAGTACTTC.

This clonotype was seen at least ten times. This chain uses TRBV20-1 with TRBJ2-2; TRBD2 agrees at 8 bases. The V segment lost 1 base and the J segment 1 base; nucleotides outside the gene matches: 5. The CDR3 spans 16 residues. CDR1 is DFQATT and CDR2 is SNEGSKA in the germline V gene (reference sequence). The CDR3 reads CSARVSGRGNTGELFF. In DNA form, the CDR3 reads TGCAGTGCTAGAGTTTCCGGGAGGGGGAACACCGGGGAGCTGTTTTTT.

At least ten counts were recorded for this clonotype. CDR3 amino acids: CATRGQGSGYTF. The DNA of the CDR3 is TGTGCCACCCGGGGACAGGGGTCTGGCTACACCTTC. The genes are TRBV19 and TRBJ1-2; 10 nucleotides agree with TRBD1. Germline CDR1 LNHDA, CDR2 SQIVND (reference sequence). This CDR3 is 12 amino acids long. V was clipped by 10 bases and J by 7 bases; unmatched bases: 6.

In this sample, this clonotype turned up many times. The chain is built from TRBV15 and TRBJ2-2; D gene unclear. V lost 5 bases and J 7 bases, leaving 17 bases between the germline ends. CDR1 LNHNV and CDR2 YYDKDF come from the germline V gene (reference sequence). This CDR3 spans 15 amino acids. The chain's CDR3 is CATSPDGLIGGELFF. The DNA of the CDR3 is TGTGCCACCAGCCCAGATGGGCTAATCGGCGGGGAGCTGTTTTTT.

This clonotype appeared a few times. The chain employs TRBV29-1 and TRBJ2-7; 8 bases line up with TRBD1. Germline assignment: CDR1 SQVTM and CDR2 ANQGSEA. The CDR3 covers 14 residues. Trimming cost V 6 bases and J 3 bases; bases outside gene matches: 10. CDR3 sequence: CSVVGQGTLYEQYF. CDR3 sequence (DNA): TGCAGCGTCGTAGGACAGGGTACACTCTACGAGCAGTACTTC.

The chain joins TRBV6-2 or TRBV6-3 to TRBJ1-5; the D gene is possibly TRBD1 (5 bases). V was trimmed by 4 bases and J by 8 bases, leaving 21 bases between them. Germline values: CDR1 MNHEY, CDR2 SVGEGT. CDR3 length: 16 residues. CDR3 sequence: CASSSLRGDGQKPQHF. The DNA of the CDR3 is TGTGCCAGCAGTTCCTTACGTGGGGACGGCCAGAAGCCCCAGCATTTT.

This clonotype was seen at least ten times. The chain combines TRBV6-1 with TRBJ2-5; tentatively, D is TRBD2 (6 bases). Per germline, CDR1 MNHNS and CDR2 SASEGT. This CDR3 has 14 residues. Trimming removed 5 bases from V and 5 bases from J, with 15 bases in between. The CDR3 region has the DNA TGTGCCAGCAGTCCTCTAGTCAGCGGGGAGACCCAGTACTTC. Protein: CASSPLVSGETQYF.

This chain connects TRBV12-5 to TRBJ2-2, with D perhaps matching TRBD1 or TRBD2 (6 bases each). Trimming shortened V by 5 bases and J by 4 bases, and 14 bases separated the two germline ends. Germline lookup yields CDR1 LGHNT and CDR2 FRNRAP. CDR3 length: 15 residues. CDR3 protein: CASGPPGGGTGELFF. DNA of the CDR3: TGTGCTAGTGGTCCACCCGGGGGCGGCACCGGGGAGCTGTTTTTT. Filled out from reference TRBV12-5 and TRBJ2-2, the complete variable domain reads DARVTQTPRHKVTEMGQEVTMRCQPILGHNTVFWYRQTMMQGLELLAYFRNRAPLDDSGMPKDRFSAEMPDATLATLKIQPSEPRDSAVYFCASGPPGGGTGELFFGEGSRLTVL.

As concerns this clonotype: A single base separates this from a much larger clone, so it may be a read error. The chain couples TRBV5-1 to TRBJ1-1, with 9 bases matching TRBD1. Germline V gives CDR1 SGHRS, CDR2 YFSETQ. The CDR3 consists of 14 residues. CDR3 in DNA: TGCGCCAGCAGCTTTACAGGGGGCGAGACTGAAGCTCTCTTT. Protein product: CASSFTGGETEALF.

In regard to this clonotype: An end of the junction differs from the germline gene, which may be a read error. V is TRBV2 and J is TRBJ1-1; D possibly corresponds to TRBD1 (5 bases). The CDR3 totals 14 residues. Germline V CDR1 and CDR2: SNHLY, FYNNEI. The CDR3 bases are TGTGCCAGCAGTGAACGGCAAAGGGGCACTGAGGCTTTCTTT. Its translation: CASSERQRGTEAFF.